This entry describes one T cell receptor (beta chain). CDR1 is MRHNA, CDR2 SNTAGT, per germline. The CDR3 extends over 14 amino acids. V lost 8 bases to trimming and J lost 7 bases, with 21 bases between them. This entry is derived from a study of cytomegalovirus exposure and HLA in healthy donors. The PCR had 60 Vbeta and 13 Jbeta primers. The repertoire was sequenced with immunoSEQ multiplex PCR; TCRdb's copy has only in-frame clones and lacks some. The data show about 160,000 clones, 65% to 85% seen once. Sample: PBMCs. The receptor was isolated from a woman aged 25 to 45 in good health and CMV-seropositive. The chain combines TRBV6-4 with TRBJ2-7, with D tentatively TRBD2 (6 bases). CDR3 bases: TGTGCCAGCCCGAGCCGGGGGAGACCCTTGGAGCAGTACTTC. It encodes CASPSRGRPLEQYF.